This TCR beta chain is drawn from a study of cytomegalovirus exposure and HLA in healthy donors (dated by TCRdb to 2016 to 2017). Some background on the complete study: In an earlier analysis of 587 of the donors, less than 350 Gb of sequence data and about 110 million unique TCR beta sequences from 180 million or so T cells were reported. The genetic ancestry cluster associated with self-reported Caucasian donors included over 80% of the 350 to 500 genotyped donors. Typing coverage varied by locus: roughly 620-640 donors for A, B, C, DRB1 and DQB1; roughly 560 for DQA1; 600 to 610 for DPA1; approximately 490 for DPB1. An early release that covered more than 550 HLA-typed donors contained around 300 gigabases of sequencing data and 70 million to 100 million unique TCR sequences. In an earlier analysis of over 550 of the donors, high-throughput TCR beta sequencing was used to judge whether each TCR beta V gene segment behaved as functional or pseudogenic. Among some 400 genotyped donors of the cohort, an average of around 250,000 unique TCR beta nucleotide sequences was sequenced per donor, of which 15% to 20% were non-productive. To study patterns of TCR occurrence, a later analysis re-analyzed previously published TCR beta repertoires from 700 or so donors and added high-resolution HLA genotyping. All discovery cohort repertoires had been generated using a single sequencing platform. The study aimed to test whether cataloging public T cell receptors could reveal signatures of past pathogen exposure. The study profiled the T cell repertoires of some 610 subjects by immunosequencing and related them to cytomegalovirus serostatus. Genome-wide SNP genotypes for about 60% of the roughly 700 donors were used in a later genetic analysis, which treated that subset as a discovery cohort. A handful of DR-DQ haplotypes were handled as single units for association and clustering because linkage in the cohort was strong. HLA typing covered class I and class II loci at four-digit resolution. Rather than drawing on any new phenotypic data, the later analysis identified candidate immune exposures from TCR beta sequences and the way those sequences occurred across donors. Donor age, sex, ethnicity and CMV serostatus were compiled alongside the repertoire data. High-throughput TCR immunosequencing, statistical association of individual TCRs with disease status, and machine learning were combined to predict cytomegalovirus infection status. In addition to the first cohort of around 670 subjects, a separate validation cohort of 130 or so different subjects was used. General findings and caveats noted by the study authors: Three of the identified cytomegalovirus-associated TCR beta chains were confirmed in vitro to be specific for cytomegalovirus antigens. A later analysis reported that several top co-occurrence clusters appeared linked to parvovirus B19, influenza, CMV and Epstein-Barr virus. In a later analysis, HLA-associated TCR beta chains showed more clonal expansion and lower generation probabilities than non-associated chains that were equally common. Because the 87-base-pair reads could not distinguish some IMGT-functional V segments, including TRBV6-2 and TRBV6-3, those segments were excluded. For the cohort, immune exposure information was limited to CMV serostatus. An earlier analysis of approximately 590 of the donors showed that most TCR beta V segments appeared in productive rearrangements either about 90% or about 30% of the time, which broadly matched IMGT annotations. A further reported finding was that TCR beta sequences accurately predicted the HLA-A and HLA-B alleles for most subjects in the first cohort. The presence/absence analyses assumed that sequencing depth was roughly uniform across donors, and that assumption may not be true. Only TCR beta chains were sequenced in this cohort, and the absence of alpha or paired-chain data limited detectable features. An association between a missense DCLRE1C variant and V-gene and J-gene trimming of TCR beta chains was found in a later genetic analysis and replicated in an independent cohort. A cluster of highly shared sequence variants was judged likely to represent a technical artifact of the sequencing pipeline. The authors suggested that the approach could potentially be extended to other disease states and immunological phenotypes. The study listed over 150 TCR beta chains as associated with cytomegalovirus. In a later analysis, the rate of TCR association differed among HLA loci, with DRB1 alleles having the most associated TCRs and HLA-C alleles having the fewest. Correlated functional status among segregating V segments might reflect linkage disequilibrium, but an unknown experimental factor could not be ruled out. About 17 rarely observed V segments, including chromosome 9 orphons, were excluded from the earlier analysis of approximately 500 of the donors because counts were too low. Most CMV-associated TCR beta chains appeared to be HLA-restricted in a later analysis, and the HLA associations seemed to be driven largely by CMV exposure. In both the original and validation cohorts, the classifier was reported to diagnose cytomegalovirus status with high specificity and sensitivity. Across donors, most TCR sequences were observed very rarely, whereas some public TCRs were present in many individuals. A later genetic analysis reported fewer N-insertions in productive TCRs among donors in an Asian-associated ancestry cluster than the approximately 670-donor mean. Strong co-occurrence of HLA alleles, especially DR and DQ, made assigning TCR associations to individual alleles difficult. Because some donors lacked HLA typing at each locus, the association tests relied only on the typed subset. At a false discovery rate of 0.05, a later analysis linked 16,951 TCR beta sequences to specific HLA alleles.

The cohort was made up of roughly 670 healthy bone marrow donors. At the time of sampling, all cohort members were nominally healthy, though unrecorded immune exposures were likely present. The donor was CMV seropositive and belonged to the group of some 290 seropositive cohort members. A peripheral blood sample was collected from each donor, and TCR beta sequencing was performed on peripheral blood mononuclear cells. Genomic DNA extraction from the blood cell samples was performed with the Qiagen DNeasy Blood Extraction Kit. From V the trimming removes 3 bases and from J it removes 2 bases, while the gene matches leave 1 base of the junction unaccounted for. Looking up the germline V gene yields CDR1 MDHEN and CDR2 SYDVKM. From the cysteine up to the phenylalanine, the CDR3 has a length of 14 residues. Only the CDR3 DNA stays, 42 bases, in frame from base 1. This clone turned up a few times. What this receptor recognizes is not known. Base qualities are not provided; no much larger clone lies one nucleotide away.

The library was obtained by the immunoSEQ multiplex PCR assay. For the multiplex PCR, a mixture combining 60 forward primers for TCR Vbeta segments and 13 reverse primers for TCR Jbeta segments was used. The CDR3 region of rearranged TCR beta genes was amplified from genomic DNA by a multiplex PCR assay. Amplified TCR beta libraries were sequenced as 87-base-pair reads on the Illumina HiSeq System. The paper's data handling went like this. A later analysis tallied about 77 million unique TCR beta chains across the 610 or so repertoires, and approximately 9.9 million of those chains were shared by two or more donors. Raw reads were error-corrected and collapsed into unique sequences by a nearest-neighbor algorithm in which closely related sequences were merged to remove PCR and sequencing errors. To assign V, D and J gene segments, CDR3 sequences were aligned to IMGT reference sequences. Each retained sequence needed at least a six-nucleotide match to both a V gene segment and a J gene segment. Rearrangements were classified as productive when the CDR3 lacked stop codons and remained in frame with V and J, and all other rearrangements were classified as non-productive. CDR3 was defined according to IMGT convention as the region running from the second conserved V-encoded cysteine to the conserved J-encoded phenylalanine. In an earlier analysis of just under 600 of the donors, sequences lacking an unambiguous match to a single V gene segment were excluded. In an earlier analysis of 587 of the donors, a V segment was called functional when productive rearrangements were above 56.7%, and segregating when the standard deviation between donors exceeded 5%. A statistical classification framework was developed to diagnose cytomegalovirus status using the catalog of TCR beta chain sequences. In a later analysis, TCR nucleotide sequences were compared against IMGT/GENE-DB human TR gene sequences so that V and J genes could be assigned. Using the TCRdist pipeline, a later analysis assigned CDR3 sequences along with most-parsimonious VDJ recombination scenarios. In a later analysis, every TCR beta chain was defined by the combination of its CDR3 amino acid sequence and its V-gene family, and reads without a unique V-gene family were dropped. To address suspected cross-contamination and a sequencing artifact, a later analysis removed several hundred highly shared, low-generation-probability nucleotide sequences. In a later analysis, a clonal expansion index was calculated for each public chain from normalized within-repertoire ranks of inferred template counts. In a later analysis, generation probabilities were computed using a VDJ recombination model fitted to out-of-frame rearrangements, and the results were checked against IGoR. In a later analysis, TCR-TCR, TCR-HLA and TCR-CMV co-occurrence was scored with hypergeometric tests, and a repertoire-size bias correction was applied to TCR pairs. In a later analysis, false discovery rates were estimated by permuting HLA or CMV assignments 20 times. In a later analysis, co-occurring TCRs were grouped with DBSCAN, and TCRdist sequence similarity was added when clustering was performed within HLA-allele-positive subsets. Repertoires with fewer than 30,000 or more than 120,000 public chains were left out of co-occurrence clustering, as were about five repertoires with anomalous nucleotide sharing. This immuneACCESS table, as held by TCRdb, lists in-frame sequences with V and J called but not all clones. Of the missing ones, under half trace to an unresolved V gene in checked studies; the others have no known cause. D and trimming were read from the DNA, whereas the V and J calls and clone size are those reported in that table. For this sample there are 100,000 to 120,000 clones; more than 65% appear just once. Roughly 8% of the sample is in the top ten clones.

Sample: PBMCs. The origin of this receptor is a man between 35 and 55 years old in good health and CMV-seropositive. The sequence joins TRBV28 to TRBJ2-7; TRBD1 fits 10 bases in the junction. The CDR3 protein is CASSLGQGTYEQYF. The sequenced DNA is TGTGCCAGCAGTTTGGGACAGGGGACCTACGAGCAGTACTTC.